The source of this T cell receptor beta chain is a study of T cell responses to AZD1222 COVID-19 vaccine. Study-level findings and limits: White British ancestry dominated among donors, who included more females, and clonal diversity was possibly underestimated.

TCRdb keeps only in-frame clones here, not all; method: immunoSEQ multiplex PCR. Of about 59,000 clones in the sample, 84% were seen once. Comments on this clone: The antigen is not known.

The CDR3 covers 12 residues. In germline, CDR1 is MNHEY, CDR2 SVGAGI. Trimming stripped 7 bases from V and 3 bases from J, with 9 bases between. The sample was peripheral blood, taken on day 0 of AZD1222 vaccination. This TCR derives from an adult in good health. The V and J genes are TRBV6-5 and TRBJ1-2, with D hard to call. The DNA of the CDR3 is TGTGCCAGCATCCTTTTATACTATGGCTACACCTTC. Protein product: CASILLYYGYTF.